This entry lists 9 T cell receptor beta chains sequenced from one sample in a study of OX40 agonist ivuxolimab in advanced cancers. Libraries were prepared through the immunoSEQ multiplex PCR assay. The immuneACCESS repertoire file appears here via TCRdb, limited to in-frame rearrangements. These files lack a portion of the clones; in checked studies, under half of the deficit traces to unresolved V genes, and the cause of the others is not known. The sample table records approximately 59,000 clones; 85% of these occur just once. The ten largest clonotypes hold roughly 3.5% of the sample. Sequencing was performed on CD4+ or CD8+ T cells sorted from blood, taken in a trial of the OX40 agonist ivuxolimab. The receptors stem from an adult with an advanced solid tumor such as melanoma, head and neck, liver or kidney cancer.

In the case of this clone: Other DNA variants within this sample encode the same CDR3. This chain uses TRBV18 with TRBJ1-1; no firm D call. The CDR3 spans 13 residues. Germline lookup yields CDR1 KGHSH and CDR2 LQKENI. Trimming pared 3 bases from V and 2 bases from J, leaving 7 bases between. In DNA form, the CDR3 reads TGTGCCAGCTCACCGGGGAGAAACACTGAAGCTTTCTTT. This codes for CASSPGRNTEAFF.

This chain joins TRBV7-9 and TRBJ2-5; TRBD2 might be the D (6 bases). The DNA end is more similar to TRBJ2-7, so the J call may be wrong. Germline V gene sequence: CDR1 SEHNR, CDR2 FQNEAQ (reference sequence). This CDR3 contains 12 residues. In DNA form, the CDR3 reads TGTGCCAGCAGCTTAACGGGAGACGAGCAGTACTTC. Protein: CASSLTGDEQYF.

The CDR3 sequence is CASSPIRVSYEQYF. The CDR3 DNA sequence: TGTGCCAGCAGTCCTATCAGAGTTTCCTACGAGCAGTACTTC. The genes are TRBV28 and TRBJ2-7, with D unresolved. CDR1 is MDHEN and CDR2 is SYDVKM in the germline V gene. The CDR3 totals 14 residues. The V gene lost 5 bases and the J gene lost 1 base, with 12 bases spanning the gap. Together with reference TRBV28 and TRBJ2-7, the CDR3 gives the full variable domain: DVKVTQSSRYLVKRTGEKVFLECVQDMDHENMFWYRQDPGLGLRLIYFSYDVKMKEKGDIPEGYSVSREKKERFSLILESASTNQTSMYLCASSPIRVSYEQYFGPGTRLTVT.

The chain carries TRBV15 and TRBJ1-2; D is unclear. Trimming took off 0 bases at V and 8 bases at J, with 16 bases between the two ends. The CDR3 contains 15 residues. From germline, CDR1 is LNHNV and CDR2 YYDKDF (reference sequence). This CDR3 is CATSRDRSGSGGYTF. The CDR3 DNA sequence: TGTGCCACCAGCAGAGATCGCTCCGGGTCGGGGGGCTACACCTTC.

V usage is TRBV6-6 and J usage is TRBJ1-1, with a tentative D call TRBD1 (5 bases). Deletions cut 0 bases from V and 4 bases from J, with 9 bases between. CDR3 length equals 14 residues. Germline CDR1 is MNHNY and CDR2 is SVGAGI (reference sequence). The CDR3 protein is CASSYSGGGTEAFF. CDR3 DNA sequence: TGTGCCAGCAGTTACTCGGGGGGAGGCACTGAAGCTTTCTTT.

CDR3 amino acids: CASRVRGTADTQYF. The CDR3 coding sequence is TGTGCCAGCAGGGTTAGAGGGACCGCAGATACGCAGTATTTT. This chain links TRBV2 with TRBJ2-3; D is perhaps TRBD1 or TRBD2 (5 bases each). Trimming took off 6 bases at V and 4 bases at J, with 14 bases between the two ends. Germline CDR1 SNHLY, CDR2 FYNNEI. This CDR3 comprises 14 residues.

The rearrangement joins TRBV7-9 to TRBJ2-5; D remains ambiguous. The CDR3 extends over 13 amino acids. Germline-derived CDR1 and CDR2 are SEHNR and FQNEAQ (reference sequence). V lost 4 bases to trimming and J lost 5 bases, with 11 bases between them. The CDR3, as DNA: TGTGCCAGCAGCTCTGTTATGGGTGAGACCCAGTACTTC. This codes for CASSSVMGETQYF.

The chain has TRBV7-6 and TRBJ2-7; 9 nucleotides align to TRBD1. CDR3 length: 15 residues. Germline CDR1 reads SGHVS; CDR2 reads FNYEAQ. The junction had 3 bases not matched to a gene; V was cut back by 0 bases and J by 3 bases. The CDR3, as DNA: TGTGCCAGCAGCTTAGCGGGACAGGGTAACTACGAGCAGTACTTC. It yields the protein CASSLAGQGNYEQYF.

The rearrangement links TRBV29-1 to TRBJ2-7, with 7 bases lining up with TRBD1. V was clipped by 0 bases and J by 9 bases; unmatched bases: 2. Per germline, CDR1 SQVTM and CDR2 ANQGSEA. This CDR3 has 11 residues. The CDR3 loop is CSVEDKGAQYF. DNA for the CDR3: TGCAGCGTTGAAGATAAGGGGGCGCAGTACTTC.